This TCR beta chain derives from a study of memory CD4+ T cells and cytomegalovirus serostatus. Whole-study findings and limits: Suggested: most of the CMV-linked TCR signature lies in CD4+ memory cells. A US-trained random forest predicted CMV serostatus with median AUC around 0.9.

The assay was immunoSEQ multiplex PCR, and TCRdb's table has in-frame clones only and misses some. This sample has 25,000 to 35,000 clones; about 80% occur once, and the top ten carry around 0.67%. The CDR3 runs to 16 residues. The trim removed 3 bases at V and 0 bases at J, leaving 6 bases unmatched. In germline, CDR1 is SGHRS, CDR2 YFSETQ. Single viable CD3+CD4+CD8-CD45RO+ cells were sorted as the memory CD4+ T cells. About this clone: Its antigen is unknown.

Sequencing was carried out using memory CD4+ T cells from blood. This chain joins TRBV5-1 and TRBJ2-1, with 7 bases that match TRBD1. This clonotype was sampled from an adult in good health and CMV-seronegative. The CDR3 DNA sequence: TGCGCCAGCAGCTCAGACAGGGTGAGCTCCTACAATGAGCAGTTCTTC. It translates to CASSSDRVSSYNEQFF. Drawing the rest from reference TRBV5-1 and TRBJ2-1, the complete variable domain is KAGVTQTPRYLIKTRGQQVTLSCSPISGHRSVSWYQQTPGQGLQFLFEYFSETQRNKGNFPGRFSGRQFSNSRSEMNVSTLELGDSALYLCASSSDRVSSYNEQFFGPGTRLTVL.